This T cell receptor (beta chain) derives from a study of CXCR3-negative and CXCR3-positive naive CD8 T cells. All TRB cDNA libraries came from 5' RACE performed with UMI labels. No DNA is given; TCRdb re-called the 5' RACE reads and lists each CDR3 protein once. The sample spans about 40,000 distinct CDR3 sequences; the ten largest clones claim around 1.9%. Germline V gene sequence: CDR1 MNHEY, CDR2 SVGAGI. This CDR3 spans 14 amino acids. The TCR originated in a human donor in good health. Some clones in this sample may be carry-over from other donors' samples. The specimen sequenced was naive CXCR3- CD8+ T cells from blood. Subset described: CD45RO-CCR7+CD27+CD95- naive CD8+ T cells lacking CXCR3 (TNR3-). The chain uses TRBV6-5 and TRBJ2-1; the D call from TCRdb, TRBD1, cannot be confirmed without DNA. This chain's CDR3 is CASRVRPTGNEQFF.